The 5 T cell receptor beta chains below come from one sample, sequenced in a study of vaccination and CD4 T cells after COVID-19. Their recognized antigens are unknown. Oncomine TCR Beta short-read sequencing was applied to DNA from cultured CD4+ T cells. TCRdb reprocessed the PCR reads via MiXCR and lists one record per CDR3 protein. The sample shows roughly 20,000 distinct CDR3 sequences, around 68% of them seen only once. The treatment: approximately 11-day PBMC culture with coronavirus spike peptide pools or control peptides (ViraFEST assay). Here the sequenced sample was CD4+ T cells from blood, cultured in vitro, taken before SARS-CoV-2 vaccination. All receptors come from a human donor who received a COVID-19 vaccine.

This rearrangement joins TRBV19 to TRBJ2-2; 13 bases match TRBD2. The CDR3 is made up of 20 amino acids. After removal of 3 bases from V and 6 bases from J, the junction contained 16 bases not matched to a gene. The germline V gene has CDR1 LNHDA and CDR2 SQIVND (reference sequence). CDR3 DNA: TGTGCCAGTAGTATGTTACCGGGACTAGCGGGACAACCCGGGGCCGGGGAGCTGTTTTTT. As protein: CASSMLPGLAGQPGAGELFF.

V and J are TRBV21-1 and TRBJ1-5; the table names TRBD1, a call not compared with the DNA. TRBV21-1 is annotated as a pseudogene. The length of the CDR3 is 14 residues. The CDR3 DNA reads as TGTGCCAGCAGCCGTACAGGGTGCAATCAGCCCCAGCATTTT. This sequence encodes CASSRTGCNQPQHF.

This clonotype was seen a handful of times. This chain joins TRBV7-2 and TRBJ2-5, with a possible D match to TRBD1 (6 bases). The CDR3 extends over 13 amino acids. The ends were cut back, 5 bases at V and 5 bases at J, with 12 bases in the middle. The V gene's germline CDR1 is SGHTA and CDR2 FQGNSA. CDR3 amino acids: CASSPERGETQYF. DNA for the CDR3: TGTGCCAGCAGCCCAGAAAGGGGGGAGACCCAGTACTTC.

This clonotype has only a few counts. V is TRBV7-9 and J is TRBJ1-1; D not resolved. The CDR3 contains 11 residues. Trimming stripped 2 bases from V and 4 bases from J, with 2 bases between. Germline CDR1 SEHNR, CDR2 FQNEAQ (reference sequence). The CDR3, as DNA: TGTGCCAGCAGCTTAAGCACTGAAGCTTTCTTT. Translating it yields CASSLSTEAFF.

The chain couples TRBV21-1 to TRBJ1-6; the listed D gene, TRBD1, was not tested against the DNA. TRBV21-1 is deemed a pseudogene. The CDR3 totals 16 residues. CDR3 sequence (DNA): TGTGCCAGCAGCACCCGGTTCGGGGACGATAATTCACCCCTCCACTTT. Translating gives CASSTRFGDDNSPLHF.